Shown below are 23 T cell receptor beta chains from a single sample sequenced in a study of shared clonotypes between healthy human individuals. Method: immunoSEQ multiplex PCR; TCRdb's copy keeps in-frame clones and lacks some. The table includes around 2.5 million clones, approximately 94% detected once. The sequenced material came from naive CD4+ T cells from PBMCs. The subset: CD45RA+ positively selected. The receptor source for this set is a man aged 18 to 30 in good health. Some clones in this sample may be carry-over from other donors' samples.

This chain connects TRBV10-3 to TRBJ1-2, with D hard to call. The ends were cut back, 7 bases at V and 0 bases at J, with 12 bases in the middle. The CDR3 has 14 amino acids. CDR1 and CDR2 (germline): ENHRY, SYGVKD. CDR3 bases: TGTGCCATCACTGCGGCGGTAGCTAACTATGGCTACACCTTC. This sequence encodes CAITAAVANYGYTF.

The V and J genes are TRBV19 and TRBJ1-1; TRBD1 aligns across 8 bases. The CDR3 runs 14 residues. The V and J ends lost 6 bases and 5 bases, in that order; junction bases with no gene match: 8. In germline, CDR1 is LNHDA, CDR2 SQIVND (reference sequence). CDR3 DNA: TGTGCCAGTAGACCCGACAGGGGTAGGACTGAAGCTTTCTTT. Protein sequence: CASRPDRGRTEAFF.

The V call is TRBV4-3, the J call TRBJ2-6, with 11 bases aligning to TRBD1. V was clipped by 3 bases and J by 1 base; unmatched bases: 11. Germline V gene lookup returns CDR1 LGHNA and CDR2 YSLEER. CDR3 size: 20 residues. The CDR3, as DNA: TGCGCCAGCAGCCATAGGACAGGGGGCGCGTCAAAATCTGGGGCCAACGTCCTGACTTTC. Translation gives CASSHRTGGASKSGANVLTF.

This clone has just one count. V usage is TRBV18 and J usage is TRBJ2-1; 12 bases match TRBD2. The CDR3 consists of 16 residues. The germline gives CDR1 KGHSH, CDR2 LQKENI. J lost 7 bases, V lost 2 bases, and 6 bases had no gene match. CDR3 DNA: TGTGCCAGCTCACCAACGACTAGCGGGAGTAATAATGAGCAGTTCTTC. It translates to CASSPTTSGSNNEQFF.

V usage is TRBV4-3 and J usage is TRBJ2-2; D remains unclear. CDR1 is LGHNA, CDR2 YSLEER, per germline. The CDR3 sequence is 14 residues long. Deletions cut 4 bases from V and 5 bases from J, with 11 bases between. The CDR3 DNA reads TGCGCCAGCAGCCGGACCAGTGGAACCGGGGAGCTGTTTTTT. Protein sequence: CASSRTSGTGELFF.

The J gene is TRBJ2-7, the V gene TRBV11-2; D gene uncertain. V lost 3 bases to trimming and J lost 2 bases, with 8 bases between them. Looked up from germline, CDR1 is SGHAT and CDR2 is FQNNGV. This CDR3 spans 13 amino acids. CDR3 protein: CASSFIGAYEQYF. The CDR3, as DNA: TGTGCCAGCAGCTTCATTGGGGCCTACGAGCAGTACTTC.

The chain carries TRBV7-6 and TRBJ1-3; D call uncertain. This CDR3 region has 18 residues. Germline V lookup: CDR1 SGHVS, CDR2 FNYEAQ. The V end was cut by 1 base, the J end by 0 bases, with 16 bases between. CDR3 coding DNA: TGTGCCAGCAGCTTAGAGGCTCGCGGGCAATCCTCTGGAAACACCATATATTTT. This sequence encodes CASSLEARGQSSGNTIYF.

To note about this clone: Within the sample, other DNA sequences also encode this same CDR3. The rearrangement links TRBV28 to TRBJ1-2; perhaps TRBD1 as D (5 bases). The CDR3 spans 14 residues. The germline CDR1 and CDR2 sequences are MDHEN and SYDVKM. Trimming removed 5 bases at V and 1 base at J, with 11 bases between. The CDR3 loop is CASSSGGVNYGYTF. The CDR3 DNA sequence: TGTGCCAGCAGTAGTGGGGGGGTTAACTATGGCTACACCTTC.

Worth noting for this clone: This sample includes further DNA sequences coding for the same CDR3. Written as DNA, the CDR3 is TGCGCCAGCAGCCCAAGCGCGAACACCGGGGAGCTGTTTTTT. Amino acids: CASSPSANTGELFF. This chain connects TRBV5-1 to TRBJ2-2; D is undetermined. V was trimmed by 4 bases and J by 0 bases, leaving 7 bases between them. From germline, CDR1 is SGHRS and CDR2 YFSETQ. CDR3 length: 14 amino acids.

The genes are TRBV30 and TRBJ2-1, with 7 positions matching TRBD1. The CDR3 covers 13 residues. Per germline, CDR1 GTSNPN and CDR2 SVGIG (reference sequence). V shed 2 bases and J 5 bases; nucleotides not matched to a gene: 3. This chain's CDR3 is CAWSQGQDNEQFF. DNA for the CDR3: TGTGCCTGGAGTCAAGGACAGGACAATGAGCAGTTCTTC.

The CDR3 coding sequence is TGTGCCAGCAGAACGGGACAAGTAAGAAATGGCTACACCTTC. Amino acid sequence: CASRTGQVRNGYTF. The chain combines TRBV6-5 with TRBJ1-2, with a tentative D call TRBD1 (6 bases). V was trimmed by 6 bases and J by 6 bases, leaving 17 bases between them. The CDR3 totals 14 residues. Germline V gene lookup returns CDR1 MNHEY and CDR2 SVGAGI.

CDR3 residues: CASSYLPGGGNEQFF. The DNA of the CDR3 is TGTGCCAGCAGTTACCTCCCGGGGGGAGGCAATGAGCAGTTCTTC. The V and J genes are TRBV6-5 and TRBJ2-1; 7 nucleotides align to TRBD2. The CDR3 consists of 15 residues. After removal of 2 bases from V and 6 bases from J, the junction contained 7 bases not matched to a gene. Germline-derived CDR1 and CDR2 are MNHEY and SVGAGI.

J is TRBJ2-4 and V is TRBV2; the match to TRBD2 covers 8 bases. This CDR3 has 13 residues. Per germline, CDR1 SNHLY and CDR2 FYNNEI. The J segment lost 7 bases and the V segment lost 5 bases, leaving 4 bases of the junction unmatched. The CDR3 DNA is TGTGCCAGCAGTCGGGGGGGATGGAACATTCAGTACTTC. Translation gives CASSRGGWNIQYF.

The CDR3 DNA sequence: TGTGCCAGCAGGGGGGCGGGATCTAACTATGGCTACACCTTC. Translating gives CASRGAGSNYGYTF. The chain is built from TRBV28 and TRBJ1-2; maybe TRBD1 (6 bases). V was clipped by 6 bases and J by 0 bases, with 11 bases between them. The CDR3 sequence is 14 residues long. Germline V gives CDR1 MDHEN, CDR2 SYDVKM.

V gene TRBV27 combines with J gene TRBJ2-7, with D perhaps TRBD2 (5 bases). This CDR3 comprises 15 residues. From germline, CDR1 is MNHEY and CDR2 SMNVEV (reference sequence). V was cut by 2 bases and J by 3 bases, with 14 bases left in between. CDR3 region: CASSLEGRAYYEQYF. CDR3 in DNA: TGTGCCAGCAGTTTAGAAGGGCGGGCTTACTACGAGCAGTACTTC.

This chain connects TRBV6-1 to TRBJ1-1; D is unresolved. Germline values: CDR1 MNHNS, CDR2 SASEGT. V was pared by 7 bases and J by 0 bases, with 6 bases between. The CDR3 extends over 12 amino acids. The CDR3 loop is CASNQVNTEAFF. The CDR3 DNA reads as TGTGCCAGCAACCAAGTGAACACTGAAGCTTTCTTT.

In this sample, this clone turned up once. J is TRBJ1-2 and V is TRBV5-4, with 10 bases identical to TRBD1. The CDR3 contains 16 residues. The junction had 6 bases not matched to a gene; V was cut back by 2 bases and J by 2 bases. Germline V lookup: CDR1 SGHNT, CDR2 YYREEE (reference sequence). The CDR3 bases are TGTGCCAGCAGCTTCGCTAGGGACAGGGGAAACTATGGCTACACCTTC. This encodes CASSFARDRGNYGYTF.

The V call is TRBV9, the J call TRBJ2-6, with no clear D. This CDR3 has 17 residues. Per the germline V gene, CDR1 is SGDLS and CDR2 is YYNGEE. V lost 3 bases, J lost 0 bases, and 13 bases lay in between. The CDR3 sequence is CASSADGRSSGANVLTF. For the CDR3, the DNA is TGTGCCAGCAGCGCCGACGGACGAAGCTCTGGGGCCAACGTCCTGACTTTC.

The chain uses TRBV30 and TRBJ1-2; no firm D call. The CDR3 runs to 11 residues. V dropped 4 bases and J dropped 8 bases, with 11 bases sitting between them. Germline V lookup: CDR1 GTSNPN, CDR2 SVGIG (reference sequence). CDR3 loop: CAWNEVGGYTF. The CDR3 DNA is TGTGCCTGGAACGAGGTAGGCGGCTACACCTTC.

The V gene is TRBV20-1, the J gene TRBJ2-5; 8 bases agree with TRBD2. V was pared by 6 bases and J by 7 bases, with 4 bases of the junction left unmatched. The CDR3 consists of 11 residues. From germline, CDR1 is DFQATT and CDR2 SNEGSKA (reference sequence). The DNA for the CDR3 is TGCAGTGCCTGGGCGGGGGGGACCCAGTACTTC. It is translated as CSAWAGGTQYF.

The V gene is TRBV28, the J gene TRBJ2-6; 7 bases align to TRBD1. CDR3 length: 14 amino acids. The germline CDR1 and CDR2 sequences are MDHEN and SYDVKM. Germline trimming cut 8 bases from V and 0 bases from J; bases unmatched to any gene: 1. The CDR3 here is CASWDSSGANVLTF. For the CDR3, the DNA is TGTGCCAGCTGGGACAGCTCTGGGGCCAACGTCCTGACTTTC.

V gene TRBV6-5 combines with J gene TRBJ1-3, with a tentative D call TRBD1 (5 bases). The germline V gene encodes CDR1 MNHEY and CDR2 SVGAGI. The CDR3 is 15 amino acids. Trimming removed 2 bases from V and 2 bases from J, with 10 bases in between. As DNA, the CDR3 is TGTGCCAGCAGTTACGGGGACCTAGCTGGAAACACCATATATTTT. Its translation is CASSYGDLAGNTIYF.

This clone occurred once. The genes are TRBV5-1 and TRBJ2-3, with unresolved D. Germline V CDR1 and CDR2: SGHRS, YFSETQ. CDR3 size: 13 residues. V was clipped by 4 bases and J by 2 bases, with 8 bases between them. CDR3 in amino acids: CASSRAITDTQYF. CDR3 sequence (DNA): TGCGCCAGCAGCCGGGCCATCACAGATACGCAGTATTTT.